The clone carrying this T cell receptor beta chain was seen a handful of times. What it recognizes is unknown. Trimming removed 7 bases at V and 4 bases at J, with 18 bases between. CDR1 and CDR2 (germline): SGHTA, FQGNSA. The CDR3 has 15 amino acids. This entry is derived from a study of T cells after yellow fever vaccination. Study as a whole: Any fraction with a low cell number was prepared using SMART-Seq v4 Ultra Low Input.

UMIs were added to TCR cDNA along with a universal primer site when it was made by 5'RACE template switching. MiXCR was run by TCRdb on the 5' RACE reads, yielding one entry per CDR3 protein. The sample records a few hundred thousand distinct CDR3 sequences, 3.5% to 4.5% being singletons. Study-wide results and limits: Reappearance after the booster was seen for most primary-vaccination clones, at 95% to 96% CD4 and around 90% CD8. Repertoires obtained by FACS sorting could include abundant clonotypes that entered as contaminants from the bulk population.

The chain couples TRBV7-2 to TRBJ2-3, with D possibly called TRBD1 or TRBD2 (6 bases each). This TCR was sampled from a man between 18 and 29 years old who received the YFV17D yellow fever vaccine. The sample consisted of PBMCs, taken 15 days after the yellow fever booster vaccination. CDR3 in DNA: TGTGCCAGCAATCAGCCGGCCGGGGGCGCAGATACGCAGTATTTT. This translates into CASNQPAGGADTQYF. The full variable domain, rest sourced from reference TRBV7-2 and TRBJ2-3, is GAGVSQSPSNKVTEKGKDVELRCDPISGHTALYWYRQSLGQGLEFLIYFQGNSAPDKSGLPSDRFSAERTGGSVSTLTIQRTQQEDSAVYLCASNQPAGGADTQYFGPGTRLTVL.